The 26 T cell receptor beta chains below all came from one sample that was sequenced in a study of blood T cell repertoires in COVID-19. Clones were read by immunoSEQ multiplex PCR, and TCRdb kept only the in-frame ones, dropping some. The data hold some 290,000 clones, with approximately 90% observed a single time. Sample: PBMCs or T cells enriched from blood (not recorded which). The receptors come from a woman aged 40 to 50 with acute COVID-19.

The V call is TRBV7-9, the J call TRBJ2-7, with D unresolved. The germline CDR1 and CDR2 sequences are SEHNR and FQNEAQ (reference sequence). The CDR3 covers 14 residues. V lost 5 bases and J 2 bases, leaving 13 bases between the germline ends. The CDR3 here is CASSPPLATYEQYF. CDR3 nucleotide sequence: TGTGCCAGCAGCCCTCCCCTTGCTACCTACGAGCAGTACTTC.

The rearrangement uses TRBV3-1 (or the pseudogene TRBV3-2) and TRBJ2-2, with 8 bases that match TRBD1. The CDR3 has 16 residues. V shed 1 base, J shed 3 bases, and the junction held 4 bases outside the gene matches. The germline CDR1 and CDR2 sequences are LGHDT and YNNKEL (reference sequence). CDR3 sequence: CASSQGRDRHTGELFF. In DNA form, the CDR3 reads TGTGCCAGCAGCCAAGGTCGGGACAGGCACACCGGGGAGCTGTTTTTT.

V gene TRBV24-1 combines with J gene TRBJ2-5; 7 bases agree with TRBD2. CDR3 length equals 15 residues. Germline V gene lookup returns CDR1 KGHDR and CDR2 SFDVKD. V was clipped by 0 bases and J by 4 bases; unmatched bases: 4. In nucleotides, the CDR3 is TGTGCCACCAGTGATTTGGCGGGAGCCATAGAGACCCAGTACTTC. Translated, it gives CATSDLAGAIETQYF.

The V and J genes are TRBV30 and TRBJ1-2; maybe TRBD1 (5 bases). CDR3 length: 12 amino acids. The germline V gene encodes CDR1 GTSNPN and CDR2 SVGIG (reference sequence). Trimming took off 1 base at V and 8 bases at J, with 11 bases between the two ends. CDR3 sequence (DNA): TGTGCCTGGAGTGACAGGTCTTGGGGCTACACCTTC. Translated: CAWSDRSWGYTF.

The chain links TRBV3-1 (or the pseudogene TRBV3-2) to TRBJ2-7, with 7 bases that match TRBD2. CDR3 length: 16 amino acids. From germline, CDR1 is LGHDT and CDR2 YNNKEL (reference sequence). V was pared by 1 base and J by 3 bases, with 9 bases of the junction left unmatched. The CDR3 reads CASSQGLAEILYEQYF. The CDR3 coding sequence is TGTGCCAGCAGCCAAGGGCTAGCGGAGATACTCTACGAGCAGTACTTC.

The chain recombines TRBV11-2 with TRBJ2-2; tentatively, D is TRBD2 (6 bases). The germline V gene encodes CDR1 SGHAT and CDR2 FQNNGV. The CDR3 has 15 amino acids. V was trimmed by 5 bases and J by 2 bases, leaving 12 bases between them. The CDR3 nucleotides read TGTGCCAGCAGCGCCGGGACTCGAAACACCGGGGAGCTGTTTTTT. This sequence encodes CASSAGTRNTGELFF.

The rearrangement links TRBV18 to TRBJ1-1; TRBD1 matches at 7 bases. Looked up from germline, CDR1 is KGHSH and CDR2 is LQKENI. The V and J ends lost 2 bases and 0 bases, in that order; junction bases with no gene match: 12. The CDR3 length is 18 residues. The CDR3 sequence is CASSPTTLATGLNTEAFF. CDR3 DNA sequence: TGTGCCAGCTCACCAACGACCCTGGCGACAGGGCTGAACACTGAAGCTTTCTTT.

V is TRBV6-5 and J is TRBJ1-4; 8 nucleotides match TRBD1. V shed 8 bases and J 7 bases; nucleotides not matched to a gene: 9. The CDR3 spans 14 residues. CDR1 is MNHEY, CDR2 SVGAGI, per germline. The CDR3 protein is CASADRGWSEKLFF. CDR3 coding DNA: TGTGCCAGCGCCGACAGGGGATGGAGTGAAAAACTGTTTTTT.

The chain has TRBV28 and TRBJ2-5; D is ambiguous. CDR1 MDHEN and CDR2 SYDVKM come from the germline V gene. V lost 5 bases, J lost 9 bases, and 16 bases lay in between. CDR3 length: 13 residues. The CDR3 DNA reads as TGTGCCAGCAGTCCCAATGTCGGAGCAGCCCAGTACTTC. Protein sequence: CASSPNVGAAQYF.

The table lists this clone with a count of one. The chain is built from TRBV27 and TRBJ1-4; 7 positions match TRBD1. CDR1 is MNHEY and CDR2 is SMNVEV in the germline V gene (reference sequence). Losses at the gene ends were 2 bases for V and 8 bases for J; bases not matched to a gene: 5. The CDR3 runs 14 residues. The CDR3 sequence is CASSLTGVGEKLFF. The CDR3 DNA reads TGTGCCAGCAGTTTAACAGGGGTGGGCGAAAAACTGTTTTTT.

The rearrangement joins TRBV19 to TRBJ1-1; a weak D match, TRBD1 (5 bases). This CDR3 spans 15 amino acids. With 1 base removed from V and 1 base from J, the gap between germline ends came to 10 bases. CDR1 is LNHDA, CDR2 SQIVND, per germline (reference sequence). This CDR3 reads CASSIVGASNTEAFF. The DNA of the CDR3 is TGTGCCAGTAGTATAGTTGGGGCCTCGAACACTGAAGCTTTCTTT.

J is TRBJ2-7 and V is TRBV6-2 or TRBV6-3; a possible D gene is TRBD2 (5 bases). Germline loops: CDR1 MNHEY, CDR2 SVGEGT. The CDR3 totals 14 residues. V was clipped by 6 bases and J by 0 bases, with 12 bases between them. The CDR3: CASSTRFPSYEQYF. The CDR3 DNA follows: TGTGCCAGCAGCACTAGATTCCCCTCCTACGAGCAGTACTTC.

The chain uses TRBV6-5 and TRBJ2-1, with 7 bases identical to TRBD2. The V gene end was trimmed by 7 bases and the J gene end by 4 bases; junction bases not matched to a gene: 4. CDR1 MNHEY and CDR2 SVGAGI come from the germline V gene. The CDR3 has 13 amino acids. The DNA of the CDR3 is TGTGCCAGCATTGGCGGGAGATACAATGAGCAGTTCTTC. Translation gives CASIGGRYNEQFF.

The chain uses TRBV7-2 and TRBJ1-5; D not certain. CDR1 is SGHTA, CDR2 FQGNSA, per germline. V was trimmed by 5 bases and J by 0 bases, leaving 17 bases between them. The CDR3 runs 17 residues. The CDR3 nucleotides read TGTGCCAGCAGCCTCGGACTCGGGAGGTATAGCAATCAGCCCCAGCATTTT. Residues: CASSLGLGRYSNQPQHF.

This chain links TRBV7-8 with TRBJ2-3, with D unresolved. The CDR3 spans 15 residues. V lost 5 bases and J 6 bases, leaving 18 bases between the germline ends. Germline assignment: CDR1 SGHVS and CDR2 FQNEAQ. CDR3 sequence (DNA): TGTGCCAGCAGCCCCGGGTCGCTTTTGTCGGATACGCAGTATTTT. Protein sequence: CASSPGSLLSDTQYF.

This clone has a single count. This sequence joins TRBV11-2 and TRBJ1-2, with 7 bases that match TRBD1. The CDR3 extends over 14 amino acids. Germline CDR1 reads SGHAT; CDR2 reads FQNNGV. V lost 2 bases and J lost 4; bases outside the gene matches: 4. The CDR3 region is CASSLLAGGYGYTF. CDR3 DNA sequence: TGTGCCAGCAGCTTACTGGCAGGGGGCTATGGCTACACCTTC.

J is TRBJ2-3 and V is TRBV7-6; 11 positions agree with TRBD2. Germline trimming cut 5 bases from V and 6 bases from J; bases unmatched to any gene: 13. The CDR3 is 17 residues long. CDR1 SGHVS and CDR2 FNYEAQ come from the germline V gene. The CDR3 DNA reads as TGTGCCAGCAGCCCGGGGGAACTAGCGGGAGTTGGGGATACGCAGTATTTT. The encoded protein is CASSPGELAGVGDTQYF. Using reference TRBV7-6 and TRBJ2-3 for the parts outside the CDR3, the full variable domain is GAGVSQSPRYKVTKRGQDVALRCDPISGHVSLYWYRQALGQGPEFLTYFNYEAQQDKSGLPNDRFSAERPEGSISTLTIQRTEQRDSAMYRCASSPGELAGVGDTQYFGPGTRLTVL.

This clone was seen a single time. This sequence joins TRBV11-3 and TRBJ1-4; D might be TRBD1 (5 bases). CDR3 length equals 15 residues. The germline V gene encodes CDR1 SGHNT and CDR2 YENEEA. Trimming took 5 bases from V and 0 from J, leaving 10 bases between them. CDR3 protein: CASSLDSTTNEKLFF. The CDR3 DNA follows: TGTGCCAGCAGCCTCGACAGTACAACTAATGAAAAACTGTTTTTT.

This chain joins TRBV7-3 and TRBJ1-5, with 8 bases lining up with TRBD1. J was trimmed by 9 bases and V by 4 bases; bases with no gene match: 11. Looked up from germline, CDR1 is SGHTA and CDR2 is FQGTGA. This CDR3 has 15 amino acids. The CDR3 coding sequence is TGTGCCAGCAGCTCGCCAGGACAGGGATGGGGGCCCCAGCATTTT. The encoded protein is CASSSPGQGWGPQHF.

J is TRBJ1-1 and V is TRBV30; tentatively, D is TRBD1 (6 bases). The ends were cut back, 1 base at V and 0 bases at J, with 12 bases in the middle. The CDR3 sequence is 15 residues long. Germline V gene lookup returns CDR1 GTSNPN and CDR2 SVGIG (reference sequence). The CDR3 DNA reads TGTGCCTGGAGTGGTAAGGGGGGGGTGAACACTGAAGCTTTCTTT. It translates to CAWSGKGGVNTEAFF.

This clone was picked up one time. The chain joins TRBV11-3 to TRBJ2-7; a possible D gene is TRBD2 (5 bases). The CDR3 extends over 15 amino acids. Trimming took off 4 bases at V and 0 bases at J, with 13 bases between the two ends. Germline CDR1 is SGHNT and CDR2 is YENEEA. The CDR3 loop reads CASSSGEGNSYEQYF. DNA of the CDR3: TGTGCCAGCAGCTCAGGCGAGGGAAACTCCTACGAGCAGTACTTC.

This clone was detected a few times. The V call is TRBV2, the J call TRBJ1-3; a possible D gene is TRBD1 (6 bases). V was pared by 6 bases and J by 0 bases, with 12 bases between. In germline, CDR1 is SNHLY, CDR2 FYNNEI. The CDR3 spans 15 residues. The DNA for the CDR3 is TGTGCCAGCAGGGACAGAGACCTCTCTGGAAACACCATATATTTT. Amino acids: CASRDRDLSGNTIYF.

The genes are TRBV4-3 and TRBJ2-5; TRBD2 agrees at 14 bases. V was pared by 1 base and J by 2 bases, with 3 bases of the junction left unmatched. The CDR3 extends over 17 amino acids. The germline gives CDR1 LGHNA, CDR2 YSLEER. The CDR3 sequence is CASSQGRTSGRQETQYF. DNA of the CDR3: TGCGCCAGCAGCCAAGGGAGGACTAGCGGGAGGCAAGAGACCCAGTACTTC.

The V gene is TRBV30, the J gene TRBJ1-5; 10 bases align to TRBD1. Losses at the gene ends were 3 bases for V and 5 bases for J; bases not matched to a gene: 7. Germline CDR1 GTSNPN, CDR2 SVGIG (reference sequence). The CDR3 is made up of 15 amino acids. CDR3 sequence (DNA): TGTGCCTGGAGCCGGATCGGGACAGGGGATCAGCCCCAGCATTTT. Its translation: CAWSRIGTGDQPQHF. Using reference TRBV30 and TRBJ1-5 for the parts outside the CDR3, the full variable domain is SQTIHQWPATLVQPVGSPLSLECTVEGTSNPNLYWYRQAAGRGLQLLFYSVGIGQISSEVPQNLSASRPQDRQFILSSKKLLLSDSGFYLCAWSRIGTGDQPQHFGDGTRLSIL.

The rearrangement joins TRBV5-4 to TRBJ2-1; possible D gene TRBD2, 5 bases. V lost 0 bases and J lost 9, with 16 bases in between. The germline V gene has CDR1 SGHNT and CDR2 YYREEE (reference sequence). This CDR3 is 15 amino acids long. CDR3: CASSLGGTSSIEQFF. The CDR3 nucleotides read TGTGCCAGCAGCTTGGGTGGCACTAGTAGTATTGAGCAGTTCTTC. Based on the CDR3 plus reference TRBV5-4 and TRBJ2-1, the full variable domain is ETGVTQSPTHLIKTRGQQVTLRCSSQSGHNTVSWYQQALGQGPQFIFQYYREEENGRGNFPPRFSGLQFPNYSSELNVNALELDDSALYLCASSLGGTSSIEQFFGPGTRLTVL.

CDR3 region: CASSSASYDEQYF. The CDR3 bases are TGCGCCAGCAGCTCAGCTAGCTACGACGAGCAGTACTTC. The chain employs TRBV5-1 and TRBJ2-7; possible D gene TRBD2, 5 bases. Deletions cut 3 bases from V and 5 bases from J, with 12 bases between. CDR1 SGHRS and CDR2 YFSETQ come from the germline V gene. The CDR3 has 13 residues.